A single sample gave rise to the 25 T cell receptor beta chains below, sequenced in a study of blood T cell repertoires in COVID-19. Assay: immunoSEQ multiplex PCR; the TCRdb copy retains only in-frame clones and omits some. The data hold about 130,000 clones, with 70% to 90% observed a single time. Sequencing was performed on peripheral blood. The receptors were sampled from a woman over 75 with acute or convalescent COVID-19.

The chain uses TRBV5-5 and TRBJ2-3, with 7 bases that match TRBD2. The germline gives CDR1 SGHKS, CDR2 YYEKEE (reference sequence). This CDR3 is 16 amino acids long. The V segment lost 1 base and the J segment 3 bases; nucleotides outside the gene matches: 8. Here the CDR3 DNA reads TGTGCCAGCAGCTTGTATGGAGCGGGGCGAACAGATACGCAGTATTTT. This encodes CASSLYGAGRTDTQYF.

The chain couples TRBV7-8 to TRBJ1-1; no firm D call. This CDR3 is built from 15 residues. The germline V and J ends were trimmed by 5 bases and 4 bases, with 17 bases remaining between them. Germline CDR1 is SGHVS and CDR2 is FQNEAQ. The chain's CDR3 is CASSLLVSGSTEAFF. CDR3 bases: TGTGCCAGCAGCCTTTTAGTGTCGGGGTCCACTGAAGCTTTCTTT.

A single count supports this clone. This rearrangement joins TRBV3-1 (or the pseudogene TRBV3-2) to TRBJ2-1; TRBD1 might be the D (6 bases). This CDR3 contains 15 residues. Germline lookup yields CDR1 LGHDT and CDR2 YNNKEL (reference sequence). V was pared by 3 bases and J by 6 bases, with 15 bases between. CDR3: CASSHWGQVANEQFF. The CDR3 DNA follows: TGTGCCAGCAGCCACTGGGGACAAGTGGCCAATGAGCAGTTCTTC.

The gene calls are TRBV7-3 and TRBJ1-1; 7 nucleotides agree with TRBD1. The germline V gene encodes CDR1 SGHTA and CDR2 FQGTGA. The CDR3 runs to 13 residues. With 3 bases clipped from V and 6 bases from J, the junction kept 4 bases outside the gene matches. DNA of the CDR3: TGTGCCAGCAGCTTCGACAGGGTGGCTGAAGCTTTCTTT. Translation gives CASSFDRVAEAFF.

The chain uses TRBV5-5 and TRBJ2-7; 7 positions match TRBD1. The CDR3 runs 13 residues. Germline trimming cut 4 bases from V and 2 bases from J; bases unmatched to any gene: 3. Germline loops: CDR1 SGHKS, CDR2 YYEKEE (reference sequence). The CDR3 loop is CASSPGQTYEQYF. Here the CDR3 DNA reads TGTGCCAGCAGCCCGGGACAGACCTACGAGCAGTACTTC.

This sequence joins TRBV3-1 (or the pseudogene TRBV3-2) and TRBJ1-2; D uncertain. The CDR3 has 11 residues. V lost 5 bases and J 4 bases, leaving 5 bases between the germline ends. Germline loops: CDR1 LGHDT, CDR2 YNNKEL (reference sequence). The CDR3, as DNA: TGTGCCAGCAGCACCGGCTATGGCTACACCTTC. Amino acids: CASSTGYGYTF.

This chain joins TRBV2 and TRBJ1-1; no clear D gene. Trimming pared 4 bases from V and 3 bases from J, leaving 12 bases between. Per the germline V gene, CDR1 is SNHLY and CDR2 is FYNNEI. The CDR3 length is 14 residues. CDR3 bases: TGTGCCAGCAGTGTGGGGAGGGCGGACACTGAAGCTTTCTTT. Its protein is CASSVGRADTEAFF.

CDR3 coding DNA: TGTGCCAGCTCACCAGGGACAGGGGGCACTGAAGCTTTCTTT. It yields the protein CASSPGTGGTEAFF. The chain recombines TRBV18 with TRBJ1-1; TRBD1 matches at 11 bases. This CDR3 comprises 14 residues. After removal of 2 bases from V and 4 bases from J, the junction contained 0 bases not matched to a gene. Looked up from germline, CDR1 is KGHSH and CDR2 is LQKENI.

This chain connects TRBV28 to TRBJ1-1; D call uncertain. V was pared by 7 bases and J by 1 base, with 10 bases between. This CDR3 is 13 amino acids long. CDR1 MDHEN and CDR2 SYDVKM come from the germline V gene. CDR3 DNA: TGTGCCAGCACCCCACCGGGGAACACTGAAGCTTTCTTT. Protein: CASTPPGNTEAFF.

The genes are TRBV6-6 and TRBJ2-2, with TRBD1 matching over 8 bases. CDR1 is MNHNY and CDR2 is SVGAGI in the germline V gene (reference sequence). This CDR3 comprises 14 residues. Unmatched junction bases numbered 2, after V lost 8 bases and J lost 0 bases. This CDR3 reads CASHRGSNTGELFF. CDR3 nucleotides: TGTGCCAGCCACAGGGGGTCGAACACCGGGGAGCTGTTTTTT.

The chain joins TRBV5-4 to TRBJ2-1; 10 bases are shared with TRBD2. CDR3 length equals 17 residues. The ends lost 5 bases at V and 10 bases at J; junction bases unmatched: 18. Per germline, CDR1 SGHNT and CDR2 YYREEE (reference sequence). CDR3 nucleotide sequence: TGTGCCAGCAGAAACCCCGAAAGCGGGGGGGCCAAGGTGGAGCAGTTCTTC. It is translated as CASRNPESGGAKVEQFF.

The chain couples TRBV7-9 to TRBJ1-2; no definite D call. Germline V CDR1 and CDR2: SEHNR, FQNEAQ (reference sequence). The CDR3 length is 13 residues. The V and J ends lost 7 bases and 3 bases respectively, with 12 bases between them. This CDR3 reads CASNGGSDYGYTF. The CDR3 coding sequence is TGTGCCAGCAACGGAGGGTCGGACTATGGCTACACCTTC.

This chain uses TRBV18 with TRBJ2-7, with TRBD1 matching 7 bases. The length of the CDR3 is 14 residues. V lost 0 bases to trimming and J lost 6 bases; unmatched junction nucleotides: 5. Germline V lookup: CDR1 KGHSH, CDR2 LQKENI. The CDR3 protein is CASSPPGRTGEQYF. Here the CDR3 DNA reads TGTGCCAGCTCACCACCAGGTCGGACAGGCGAGCAGTACTTC.

This clone was picked up a small number of times. This chain links TRBV5-6 with TRBJ2-7; D is undetermined. Germline V gene lookup returns CDR1 SGHDT and CDR2 YYEEEE. This CDR3 contains 13 residues. Trimming took 3 bases from V and 3 from J, leaving 10 bases between them. In DNA, the CDR3 is TGTGCCAGCAGCTCGACGAGCGACTACGAGCAGTACTTC. Translated, it gives CASSSTSDYEQYF.

The chain links TRBV5-5 to TRBJ2-5, with D possibly TRBD1 on 7 matching bases. The V end was cut by 7 bases, the J end by 5 bases, with 12 bases between. Germline assignment: CDR1 SGHKS and CDR2 YYEKEE (reference sequence). The CDR3 is 12 residues long. CDR3 DNA: TGTGCCAGCTCACAGGGGAGGGAGACCCAGTACTTC. Protein: CASSQGRETQYF.

This chain joins TRBV5-6 and TRBJ1-3; TRBD1 is a possible D gene (6 bases). V was pared by 4 bases and J by 3 bases, with 14 bases between. The CDR3 is 15 residues long. Germline V lookup: CDR1 SGHDT, CDR2 YYEEEE. The CDR3 region has the DNA TGTGCCAGCAGCCGCCAACAGGGTGGTGGAAACACCATATATTTT. Its protein is CASSRQQGGGNTIYF.

The chain combines TRBV18 with TRBJ2-2, with 7 bases aligning to TRBD2. The J segment lost 8 bases and the V segment lost 3 bases, leaving 9 bases of the junction unmatched. Germline CDR1 and CDR2: KGHSH and LQKENI. The CDR3 totals 15 residues. The CDR3 spells CASSPREPPLGELFF. CDR3 sequence (DNA): TGTGCCAGCTCACCGCGGGAGCCTCCTTTGGGGGAGCTGTTTTTT.

This chain uses TRBV7-2 with TRBJ2-3; TRBD1 agrees at 7 bases. Germline V gene sequence: CDR1 SGHTA, CDR2 FQGNSA. CDR3 length: 18 residues. J lost 1 base, V lost 2 bases, and 12 bases had no gene match. CDR3 nucleotides: TGTGCCAGCAGCTTAACCTCGACCAGGGGGTCTGGCACAGATACGCAGTATTTT. This codes for CASSLTSTRGSGTDTQYF.

V and J are TRBV7-9 and TRBJ1-1; D is ambiguous. Trimming removed 3 bases at V and 1 base at J, with 9 bases between. The CDR3 runs to 14 residues. Germline V lookup: CDR1 SEHNR, CDR2 FQNEAQ (reference sequence). The CDR3 sequence is CASSLAGKNTEAFF. The CDR3 DNA sequence: TGTGCCAGCAGCTTGGCGGGGAAGAACACTGAAGCTTTCTTT. Variable domain in full (rest from reference TRBV7-9 and TRBJ1-1): DTGVSQNPRHKITKRGQNVTFRCDPISEHNRLYWYRQTLGQGPEFLTYFQNEAQLEKSRLLSDRFSAERPKGSFSTLEIQRTEQGDSAMYLCASSLAGKNTEAFFGQGTRLTVV.

The chain employs TRBV18 and TRBJ2-5, with D possibly matching TRBD1 (7 bases). The CDR3 runs to 14 residues. Germline CDR1 and CDR2: KGHSH and LQKENI. Trimming shortened V by 4 bases and J by 4 bases, and 13 bases separated the two germline ends. The CDR3 here is CASSLSGGRETQYF. The CDR3 DNA reads as TGTGCCAGCTCACTCTCAGGGGGGAGAGAGACCCAGTACTTC.

This sequence joins TRBV2 and TRBJ2-3; 7 nucleotides line up with TRBD1. The V gene's germline CDR1 is SNHLY and CDR2 FYNNEI. J was trimmed by 2 bases and V by 4 bases; bases with no gene match: 3. The CDR3 has 14 amino acids. The CDR3 loop reads CASSVDRSTDTQYF. The CDR3 region has the DNA TGTGCCAGCAGTGTGGACAGGTCCACAGATACGCAGTATTTT.

Written as DNA, the CDR3 is TGCGCCAGCAGCTCCTCTGGAGGCAATCAGCCCCAGCATTTT. Protein sequence: CASSSSGGNQPQHF. The chain carries TRBV5-1 and TRBJ1-5; no firm D call. Trimming cost V 3 bases and J 2 bases, with 9 bases left between them. This CDR3 is 14 amino acids long. CDR1 and CDR2 (germline): SGHRS, YFSETQ. Based on the CDR3 plus reference TRBV5-1 and TRBJ1-5, the full variable domain is KAGVTQTPRYLIKTRGQQVTLSCSPISGHRSVSWYQQTPGQGLQFLFEYFSETQRNKGNFPGRFSGRQFSNSRSEMNVSTLELGDSALYLCASSSSGGNQPQHFGDGTRLSIL.

The J gene is TRBJ2-2, the V gene TRBV6-4; D unclear. Germline CDR1 reads MRHNA; CDR2 reads SNTAGT. This CDR3 comprises 15 residues. V was shortened by 5 bases and J by 1 base, with 11 bases between the two germline ends. The CDR3 DNA follows: TGTGCCAGCAGTCCCTCGCACTTGAACACCGGGGAGCTGTTTTTT. Translation: CASSPSHLNTGELFF.

The genes are TRBV6-2 or TRBV6-3 and TRBJ2-3, with D perhaps TRBD2 (6 bases). The germline CDR1 and CDR2 sequences are MNHEY and SVGEGT. CDR3 length: 14 residues. V was clipped by 4 bases and J by 0 bases, with 8 bases between them. The CDR3 coding sequence is TGTGCCAGCAGTTTCGGGACTAGCACAGATACGCAGTATTTT. This translates into CASSFGTSTDTQYF.

The chain joins TRBV7-3 to TRBJ1-2; D remains ambiguous. This CDR3 region has 13 residues. The V gene lost 5 bases and the J gene lost 0 bases, with 7 bases spanning the gap. Germline V gene lookup returns CDR1 SGHTA and CDR2 FQGTGA. In DNA, the CDR3 is TGTGCCAGCAGCCCCAGATCTAACTATGGCTACACCTTC. Its translation: CASSPRSNYGYTF.